This record covers a single T cell receptor beta chain. This clonotype was observed a handful of times. The antigen it recognizes is unknown. No quality values exist for individual bases; no much larger clone is one base distant. Trimming removed 3 bases from V and 4 bases from J, leaving 13 bases between the germline ends. The germline V gene (reference sequence) sets CDR1 to DFQATT and CDR2 to SNEGSKA. Its CDR3 holds 14 amino acids, cysteine through phenylalanine. Of all the DNA, just the CDR3 is kept, 42 bases in frame from base 1. This sample was taken from a study of vaccination and CD4 T cells after COVID-19 (dated by TCRdb to 2022 to 2024). In the study overall: Every convalescent patient had a positive nasal swab PCR test for SARS-CoV-2, with mild disease in roughly ten patients and severe disease in one. Six males and four females were included in the convalescent cohort, with two Hispanic individuals, seven Caucasians, two Asians and one multiracial person represented. Two doses of either the Pfizer-BioNTech BNT162b2 vaccine (n=8) or the Moderna mRNA-1273 vaccine (n=2) were administered to participants. Post-COVID blood samples from convalescent patients were collected a median of roughly 100 days after diagnosis, with a range of 35 to 161 days. Post-vaccine blood samples were collected a median of about 66 days after the second vaccine dose, ranging from roughly 14 to 241 days. Culture stimuli were overlapping spike peptide pools from SARS-CoV-2 and from the common cold coronaviruses HCoV-NL63, HCoV-OC43 and HCoV-229E. In control cultures, a CEFX viral epitope pool was used as positive control, an HIV-1 Nef peptide pool was used as negative control, or no peptide was added. In around 9 COVID-19 convalescent patients and 4 infection-naive healthy vaccine recipients, researchers compared the spike-specific CD4+ TCR repertoire from before mRNA vaccination with the repertoire from after. What the authors observed across the whole study: Although the median number of SARS-CoV-2-reactive clonotypes went up from around 20 after infection to 38 after vaccination, the increase was not significant. Among the post-vaccine SARS-CoV-2-reactive clones in convalescent patients, a median approximately 90% showed up only after vaccination, which suggests vaccine-specific priming. Relatively few convalescent patients were included in the study, and early timepoints after natural infection were not analyzed. In convalescent patients, nearly all vaccine-specific clones (304 of 307) were found to be mono-reactive for SARS-CoV-2 spike rather than cross-reactive with common cold coronaviruses.

This specimen's treatment or condition label, interpreted: approximately 10-day PBMC culture with coronavirus spike peptide pools or control peptides (ViraFEST assay). The ViraFEST assay, used in the study, expanded antigen-specific T cells with peptide pools and then identified the expanded clonotypes through TCR sequencing. The convalescent patients' positive SARS-CoV-2 PCR tests were from March to December 2020, which was before the Alpha, Beta and Delta variants emerged in the United States. Each well held approximately 2 million PBMCs cultured in IMDM containing roughly 5.5% human AB serum and around 9.2 IU/ml IL-2, with 10 ug/ml peptide pools added. Half of the culture medium was replaced with fresh IL-2-containing medium on days 3 and 7. After around 10 days of culture, CD4+ T cells were isolated by negative selection with the EasySep CD4+ T cell isolation kit. PBMCs were separated from whole blood using Ficoll-Paque Plus gradient centrifugation and then either used fresh or cryopreserved at -140C. Culture conditions were generally each tested in triplicate wells.

Library preparation used PCR. TCR sequencing of DNA from cultured CD4+ T cells used the Oncomine TCR Beta short-read assay at the Johns Hopkins FTIC core. Genomic DNA was extracted from the cultured CD4+ T cells with the QIAamp micro DNA kit. Oncomine TCR Beta libraries made from cultured CD4+ T cells were pooled using unique dual indexes and sequenced on an Illumina iSeq 100. As for the authors' bioinformatics: Non-productive sequences were filtered out, and CDR3s that did not start with C, did not end with F or W, or were shorter than 7 amino acids were discarded. The MANAFEST web application identified antigen-specific clonotypes by comparing peptide-stimulated wells against reference wells and other culture wells. An FDR below 0.05, an odds ratio above 5, and a productive frequency above 0.1% in at least two of three replicate wells were required for clones to be considered positive. Clonotypes that were significantly expanded in both SARS-CoV-2 spike wells and at least one common cold coronavirus spike condition were defined as cross-reactive. Using R version 3.6.1, CDR3 homology was evaluated through Levenshtein distances (stringdist) along with unrooted phylogenetic trees (ape). TCRdb itself trimmed the public reads at Q25 with fastp, ran MiXCR and retained productive beta chains. When rows share a CDR3 protein, they turn into one entry using the most common DNA and genes. It is TCRdb's table, rather than the study itself, that gives the V and J calls and clone size. This sample is represented by under 20,000 distinct CDR3 sequences; roughly 48% of them were singletons. The ten most abundant clones make up 10% of the sample.

The TCR originated in a human donor who had recovered from COVID-19. The receptor chain draws on TRBV20-1 and TRBJ1-5, with no confident D gene call. The specimen was CD4+ T cells from blood, cultured in vitro, collected before SARS-CoV-2 vaccination. In nucleotide form, the sequence is TGCAGTGCTAGTTATCGAGCACAGAATCAGCCCCAGCATTTT. Translated, this is CSASYRAQNQPQHF.